The entry that follows covers one T cell receptor (beta chain) sequence. Germline CDR1 and CDR2: MNHEY and SVGAGI. The V segment lost 6 bases and the J segment 7 bases; nucleotides outside the gene matches: 7. The CDR3 covers 14 residues. In the authors' workflow: Amplification from reference gene primers served as the basis for estimated nucleated cell counts. The table came from immunoSEQ multiplex PCR; TCRdb's copy has only in-frame clones and leaves some out. V, J and clone size are taken as reported in that table, and D and trimming were inferred from the DNA itself. The sample lists around 150,000 clones; roughly 82% were seen once. The data stem from a study of blood T cell repertoires in COVID-19. Across the whole study: COVID-19 samples from acute and convalescent phases originated in the United States, Italy and Spain. T cells, B-cell-depleted T cells, or PBMCs supplied cDNA or gDNA.

The chain uses TRBV6-5 and TRBJ1-1; 11 bases match TRBD1. The specimen sequenced was peripheral blood. This sequence was found in a man aged 70 or older with acute or convalescent COVID-19. The CDR3 nucleotides are TGTGCCAGCAGCGAGGACAGGGGGCGAGGTGAAGCTTTCTTT. As protein: CASSEDRGRGEAFF.